This T cell receptor beta chain was sequenced for a study of PD-1 blockade in classical Hodgkin lymphoma. The wider study: Intravenous nivolumab at 3 mg/kg was given to patients every 2 weeks. Study results and limitations: In CD4+ cells, TCR diversity went up significantly by C4D1, but in CD8+ cells it did not. Relapsed/refractory patients reportedly had the lowest baseline TCR diversity, below newly diagnosed patients, who were below healthy donors. Baseline diversity resembling that of newly diagnosed patients was seen in complete responders.

After autologous stem cell transplantation all patients relapsed, and prior brentuximab vedotin exposure differed between cohorts. As for this clone: The antigen is unknown.

Using immunoSEQ multiplex PCR, the repertoire was profiled, and TCRdb retains in-frame clones only, with some absent. The sample holds 39,000 or so clones; about 88% are singletons and the top ten take 5.5%. The CDR3 covers 15 residues. V dropped 2 bases and J dropped 15; count of bases not matched to a gene: 12. CDR1 MNHEY and CDR2 SVGAGI come from the germline V gene. The receptor's source is a human donor with classical Hodgkin lymphoma. This chain links TRBV6-5 with TRBJ2-1; 11 nucleotides match TRBD2. The material sequenced was peripheral blood mononuclear cells (PBMCs), taken before the second cycle of nivolumab. As DNA, the CDR3 is TGTGCCAGCAGTTACGTACGGCTAGCGGGAGGTCGGGTGTTCTTC. Its protein is CASSYVRLAGGRVFF.